This is a list of T cell receptor beta chains from one sample in a study of T-cell memory formation after mild COVID-19. TCRdb used MiXCR to reprocess the 5' RACE reads, holding one entry per CDR3 protein. The sample has about 340,000 distinct CDR3 sequences, around an eighth seen once. Sequencing was performed on PBMCs or a T cell subset sorted from them (not recorded which). These receptors were obtained from a man between 18 and 35 years old who had mild COVID-19 (a few samples of this study predate the infection). Cell type and time point are not known. Both conserved end residues are part of each CDR3. The D gene is left open where the match is weak. For some rows the clone size is stated as once, few or many, or as a class when expanded; others skip it.

d_call j_call v_call clone_size cdr3_nt cdr3_aa
TRBD2 TRBJ2-3 TRBV6-5 many TGTGCCAGCAAACGAAGTGGACTAGCGGGGGCGAGGCTTACAGATACGCAGTATTTT CASKRSGLAGARLTDTQYF
. TRBJ2-3 TRBV6-5 few TGTGCCAGCAGGCAGAGCACAGATACGCAGTATTTT CASRQSTDTQYF
. TRBJ1-2 TRBV10-3 few TGTGCCATCAGTGAGAATTACTATGGCTACACCTTC CAISENYYGYTF
. TRBJ2-1 TRBV12-3/TRBV12-4 many TGTGCCAGCATCCTCGGGACGGCTTACAATGAGCAGTTCTTC CASILGTAYNEQFF
. TRBJ2-7 TRBV2 few TGTGCCAGCAGTGAAGCGCAGGGCGGTTACTTC CASSEAQGGYF
. TRBJ2-7 TRBV6-6 few TGTGCCAGCAGTTACTCGAGGTACGAGCAGTACTTC CASSYSRYEQYF
TRBD2 TRBJ2-1 TRBV6-5 many TGTGCCAGCACCGACCTAGCGGGGGCTAGGAATGAGCAGTTCTTC CASTDLAGARNEQFF
. TRBJ1-3 TRBV6-5 few TGTGCCAGCGGTGGGTTGGCTGGAAACACCATATATTTT CASGGLAGNTIYF
. TRBJ1-1 TRBV7-9 . TGTGCCAGCAGCTCCCACCGGACAGTAATGAACACTGAAGCTTTCTTT CASSSHRTVMNTEAFF
TRBD1 TRBJ2-6 TRBV13 many TGTGCCAGCAGCTTTTGGACAGGGGGAAACTCTGGGGCCAACGTCCTGACTTTC CASSFWTGGNSGANVLTF
. TRBJ2-5 TRBV7-9 few TGTGCCAGCACCCGGTGGGGGGAAGAGACCCAGTACTTC CASTRWGEETQYF
. TRBJ1-1 TRBV15 . TGTGCCACCAGCAGAGATGACGCGGCACAGGAAGCTTTCTTT CATSRDDAAQEAFF
. TRBJ2-7 TRBV2 . TGTGCCAGCAGTGCTCGCCCTACCGAGCAGTACTTC CASSARPTEQYF
. TRBJ1-4 TRBV10-3 . TGTGCCATCAGTGAGTCGTCGAACCGGGCTAATGAAAAACTGTTTTTT CAISESSNRANEKLFF
. TRBJ1-1 TRBV29-1 few TGCAGCGGCACGGGCGACGGGGGCACTGAAGCTTTCTTT CSGTGDGGTEAFF
. TRBJ2-7 TRBV9 few TGTGCCAGCAGCGTAGAGGGGTTAGCATCCTACGAGCAGTACTTC CASSVEGLASYEQYF
. TRBJ2-5 TRBV3-1 . TGTGCCAGCAGACGGGGAGGTCCCCAAGAGACCCAGTACTTC CASRRGGPQETQYF
. TRBJ2-5 TRBV2 few TGTGCCAGCACCAGCTCAGGGAAAGAGACCCAGTACTTC CASTSSGKETQYF
TRBD2 TRBJ2-3 TRBV29-1 . TGCAGTCTTCGAGCGGGGAGTAGCACAGATACGCAGTATTTT CSLRAGSSTDTQYF
TRBD1 TRBJ1-1 TRBV7-9 few TGTGCCAGCAGCTTAGATTGGGTGGGACAGGGGAACACTGAAGCTTTCTTT CASSLDWVGQGNTEAFF
. TRBJ2-1 TRBV29-1 . TGCAGCGTTGAGCTTGGGGGCGGGGGATTAAACAATGAGCAGTTCTTC CSVELGGGGLNNEQFF
. TRBJ1-2 TRBV6-5 . TGTGCCAGCAGTTCCACGGACAGCAACTATGGCTACACCTTC CASSSTDSNYGYTF
. TRBJ1-1 TRBV5-1 . TGCGCCAGCAGCCGGGGGGGGACCCTCATGAACACTGAAGCTTTCTTT CASSRGGTLMNTEAFF
. TRBJ2-7 TRBV10-3 . TGTGCCATCACTGGGGAAAGGGGAGGATACGAGCAGTACTTC CAITGERGGYEQYF
. TRBJ2-5 TRBV20-1 . TGCAGTGCTAGAGAGGTTGAAGAGACCCAGTACTTC CSAREVEETQYF
TRBD1 TRBJ1-6 TRBV25-1 many TGTGCCAGCAGTGGACAGGGGGATAATTCACCCCTCCACTTT CASSGQGDNSPLHF
. TRBJ2-3 TRBV12-3/TRBV12-4 many TGTGCCAGCACTAGCACAGATACGCAGTATTTT CASTSTDTQYF
. TRBJ2-2 TRBV11-2 . TGTGCCAGCAGCTTAGATCCGATTCTGACCGGGGAGCTGTTTTTT CASSLDPILTGELFF
. TRBJ2-7 TRBV4-3 . TGCGCCAGCAGCCAAGATCAGCCCTACGAGCAGTACTTC CASSQDQPYEQYF
TRBD1 TRBJ1-6 TRBV7-2 many TGTGCCAGCAGCTTAGGTGGGACAGTCAATTCACCCCTCCACTTT CASSLGGTVNSPLHF
. TRBJ2-1 TRBV7-9 few TGTGCCACCCTACGGCTCTCTCGGCGGGATGAGCAGTTCTTC CATLRLSRRDEQFF
. TRBJ1-3 TRBV20-1 few TGCAGTGCAGCCTCCGGGACGGTATCTGGAAACACCATATATTTT CSAASGTVSGNTIYF
. TRBJ2-2 TRBV12-3/TRBV12-4 . TGTGCCAGCAGAGTGGGGTTTAACACCGGGGAGCTGTTTTTT CASRVGFNTGELFF
. TRBJ2-3 TRBV7-2 . TGTGCCAGCAGCTTGTCTTATGTTCCCGTCACAGATACGCAGTATTTT CASSLSYVPVTDTQYF
. TRBJ2-3 TRBV4-1 . TGCGCCAGCAGCCAAGTAGGTTTTACGCAGTATTTT CASSQVGFTQYF
. TRBJ1-5 TRBV7-9 few TGTGCCAGCAGCCTGGGGGAGGCTAGCAATCAGCCCCAGCATTTT CASSLGEASNQPQHF
TRBD1 TRBJ2-3 TRBV18 many TGTGCCAGCTCAACCCAGGGGGCGAGTACAGATACGCAGTATTTT CASSTQGASTDTQYF